One and the same sample provided the 3 T cell receptor beta chains below, sequenced in a study of beta chain features in type 1 diabetes. Study conclusions and caveats: Shortening that was moderate but significant affected the TCRB CDR3s of Type 1 diabetes patients in all four CD4+ subsets.

These receptors' targets are unknown. The sequenced template was cDNA made from the entire isolated RNA. Sequencing was performed with immunoSEQ multiplex PCR; in TCRdb, only in-frame clones are kept and a portion is missing. The sample has 40,000 to 50,000 clones; around 63% are singletons. The sample was Tregs from blood. The receptor set was obtained from a young man with type 1 diabetes. Some clones in this sample may be carry-over from other donors' samples.

The genes are TRBV7-2 and TRBJ2-1; D possibly corresponds to TRBD1 (6 bases). The CDR3 contains 15 residues. The V and J ends lost 4 bases and 0 bases respectively, with 10 bases between them. Per the germline V gene, CDR1 is SGHTA and CDR2 is FQGNSA. CDR3 protein: CASSSGQSSYNEQFF. CDR3 in DNA: TGTGCCAGCAGCTCCGGACAGAGCTCCTACAATGAGCAGTTCTTC. Full variable domain (remainder filled in from reference TRBV7-2 and TRBJ2-1): GAGVSQSPSNKVTEKGKDVELRCDPISGHTALYWYRQSLGQGLEFLIYFQGNSAPDKSGLPSDRFSAERTGGSVSTLTIQRTQQEDSAVYLCASSSGQSSYNEQFFGPGTRLTVL.

This clone was observed a single time. One junction end does not reproduce the germline sequence, and a read error may be involved. This sequence joins TRBV2 and TRBJ2-7, with D possibly TRBD1 on 6 matching bases. CDR1 and CDR2 from the germline V gene are SNHLY and FYNNEI. The CDR3 is made up of 12 amino acids. The DNA for the CDR3 is TGTGCCAGCACAGGGGTCTCCAACGAGCAGTACTTC. Its translation is CASTGVSNEQYF.

CDR3 nucleotide sequence: TGTGCCAGCAGCTTTTTGGGAGGACTAGCAAAGCGGATGGAGACCCAGTACTTC. Its translation: CASSFLGGLAKRMETQYF. J is TRBJ2-5 and V is TRBV7-2, with 8 bases lining up with TRBD2. J gave up 5 bases and V 3 bases, and 17 bases lay outside the gene matches. This CDR3 region has 18 residues. Germline values: CDR1 SGHTA, CDR2 FQGNSA.